This entry lists 27 T cell receptor beta chains sequenced from one sample in a study of cytomegalovirus exposure and HLA in healthy donors. PCR amplification relied on 60 Vbeta primers (plus 13 Jbeta primers). Assay: immunoSEQ multiplex PCR; the TCRdb copy retains only in-frame clones and omits some. The sample holds approximately 170,000 clones, 75% to 80% seen once. Sequencing input: PBMCs. The receptors shown here come from a woman aged 35 to 49 in good health and CMV-seropositive.

The chain has TRBV7-2 and TRBJ2-7; 9 bases match TRBD1. CDR3 length: 16 residues. In germline, CDR1 is SGHTA, CDR2 FQGNSA. The ends lost 5 bases at V and 4 bases at J; junction bases unmatched: 12. The CDR3 protein is CASSPPGQGAGYEQYF. In nucleotides, the CDR3 is TGTGCCAGCAGCCCCCCGGGACAGGGCGCCGGGTACGAGCAGTACTTC.

The chain is built from TRBV7-4 and TRBJ1-5, with TRBD1 as a possible D gene (5 bases). The ends were cut back, 5 bases at V and 3 bases at J, with 14 bases in the middle. The CDR3 is 15 amino acids. Germline V gene lookup returns CDR1 SGHVT and CDR2 SQSDAQ. DNA of the CDR3: TGTGCCAGCAGCCCTCTGGGGCAGCTCAATCAGCCCCAGCATTTT. This translates into CASSPLGQLNQPQHF. The full variable domain, completed using reference TRBV7-4 and TRBJ1-5, is GAGVSQSPRYKVAKRGRDVALRCDSISGHVTLYWYRQTLGQGSEVLTYSQSDAQRDKSGRPSGRFSAERPERSVSTLKIQRTEQGDSAVYLCASSPLGQLNQPQHFGDGTRLSIL.

This clone was seen only once. The chain couples TRBV6-6 to TRBJ2-2; no definite D call. Germline assignment: CDR1 MNHNY and CDR2 SVGAGI (reference sequence). The V end was cut by 0 bases, the J end by 5 bases, with 7 bases between. The CDR3 has 14 amino acids. The CDR3 is CASSYSEATGELFF. The CDR3 DNA is TGTGCCAGCAGTTACTCTGAGGCGACCGGGGAGCTGTTTTTT.

This sequence joins TRBV7-8 and TRBJ2-5, with 8 bases aligning to TRBD1. Germline CDR1 reads SGHVS; CDR2 reads FQNEAQ. J lost 5 bases, V lost 3 bases, and 2 bases had no gene match. CDR3 length equals 13 residues. DNA of the CDR3: TGTGCCAGCAGCTTGGGACAGGCGGAGACCCAGTACTTC. Translation gives CASSLGQAETQYF.

The CDR3 sequence: CATSRDDRNTEAFF. CDR3 in DNA: TGTGCCACCAGCAGAGATGACAGGAACACTGAAGCTTTCTTT. The genes are TRBV15 and TRBJ1-1; D possibly corresponds to TRBD1 (5 bases). Deletions cut 0 bases from V and 1 base from J, with 6 bases between. Germline V gives CDR1 LNHNV, CDR2 YYDKDF (reference sequence). This CDR3 has 14 residues.

V gene TRBV6-5 combines with J gene TRBJ2-7; D call uncertain. CDR1 and CDR2 (germline): MNHEY, SVGAGI. Trimming cost V 7 bases and J 2 bases, with 12 bases left between them. This CDR3 has 13 residues. The CDR3, as DNA: TGTGCCAGCACCACCAGCAGGCCCTACGAGCAGTACTTC. It is translated as CASTTSRPYEQYF.

The chain employs TRBV4-3 and TRBJ2-4; TRBD1 matches at 7 bases. Trimming cost V 4 bases and J 6 bases; bases outside gene matches: 6. This CDR3 is built from 14 residues. Germline loops: CDR1 LGHNA, CDR2 YSLEER. The CDR3 region is CASSRYRGGNIQYF. CDR3 sequence (DNA): TGCGCCAGCAGCCGGTACAGGGGTGGAAACATTCAGTACTTC.

This clone was observed a single time. V and J are TRBV5-1 and TRBJ2-5, with TRBD2 identical over 9 bases. Near its end, the DNA agrees better with TRBJ2-7, so the J call may be wrong. From germline, CDR1 is SGHRS and CDR2 YFSETQ. The CDR3 totals 14 residues. CDR3 sequence reads: CASSLSGGRSEQYF. The CDR3 nucleotides read TGCGCCAGCAGCCTCAGCGGGGGGCGAAGCGAGCAGTACTTC.

CDR3 sequence reads: CASSPNNGQVGQPQHF. The DNA of the CDR3 is TGTGCCAGCAGCCCCAATAATGGGCAGGTGGGTCAGCCCCAGCATTTT. The V and J genes are TRBV7-8 and TRBJ1-5; D gene ambiguous. V dropped 5 bases and J dropped 6 bases, with 20 bases sitting between them. This CDR3 has 16 amino acids. Germline assignment: CDR1 SGHVS and CDR2 FQNEAQ.

V and J are TRBV9 and TRBJ2-1; TRBD2 matches 7 bases. Germline V gene sequence: CDR1 SGDLS, CDR2 YYNGEE. V was clipped by 4 bases and J by 7 bases; unmatched bases: 8. This CDR3 comprises 14 residues. The CDR3 loop is CASSIGLVVNEQFF. DNA of the CDR3: TGTGCCAGCAGCATCGGACTAGTCGTGAATGAGCAGTTCTTC.

The chain couples TRBV25-1 to TRBJ2-7, with TRBD1 identical over 12 bases. J was trimmed by 7 bases and V by 3 bases; bases with no gene match: 7. The CDR3 has 15 residues. Germline V CDR1 and CDR2: MGHDK, SYGVNS. The CDR3 loop is CASSDPRDRGLEQYF. For the CDR3, the DNA is TGTGCCAGCAGTGACCCCCGGGACAGGGGGCTTGAGCAGTACTTC.

The CDR3 bases are TGCAGTGCTAGGGGAGGTACCTTC. This codes for CSARGGTF. The chain combines TRBV20-1 with TRBJ1-2; no clear D. Germline CDR1 reads DFQATT; CDR2 reads SNEGSKA (reference sequence). The V end was cut by 3 bases, the J end by 14 bases, with 7 bases between. The CDR3 sequence is 8 residues long.

V usage is TRBV19 and J usage is TRBJ1-2; TRBD1 agrees at 7 bases. J gave up 6 bases and V 5 bases, and 9 bases lay outside the gene matches. Germline loops: CDR1 LNHDA, CDR2 SQIVND (reference sequence). There are 14 residues in the CDR3. CDR3 DNA sequence: TGTGCCAGTAGTCTACTCGGAGGGGGCCATGGCTACACCTTC. Translating it yields CASSLLGGGHGYTF.

With respect to this clone: The junction and the germline gene differ at one end; a read error may be behind it. The rearrangement joins TRBV7-9 to TRBJ1-1; no reliable D call. The germline V gene has CDR1 SEHNR and CDR2 FQNEAQ (reference sequence). CDR3 length: 16 residues. The CDR3 nucleotides read TGTTCCAGCAGCGGTCGTAGATCCCGGTTGAACACTGAAGCTTTCTTT. Translated, it gives CSSSGRRSRLNTEAFF.

The V and J genes are TRBV15 and TRBJ2-7, with TRBD2 identical over 10 bases. The V gene end was trimmed by 0 bases and the J gene end by 5 bases; junction bases not matched to a gene: 19. This CDR3 contains 20 residues. The germline gives CDR1 LNHNV, CDR2 YYDKDF (reference sequence). The CDR3, as DNA: TGTGCCACCAGCAGAGATGGTGGGCGCAGGCTAGCGGGAGTAGATGACGAGCAGTACTTC. Translating it yields CATSRDGGRRLAGVDDEQYF.

V usage is TRBV5-1 and J usage is TRBJ2-2, with D perhaps TRBD1 (7 bases). Germline CDR1 SGHRS, CDR2 YFSETQ. This CDR3 contains 15 residues. The ends were cut back, 0 bases at V and 5 bases at J, with 11 bases in the middle. The CDR3 loop reads CASSLETGRTGELFF. The CDR3 DNA follows: TGCGCCAGCAGCTTGGAGACAGGGAGGACCGGGGAGCTGTTTTTT.

This sequence joins TRBV7-2 and TRBJ2-5; 9 bases agree with TRBD1. Germline V gene data show CDR1 as SGHTA and CDR2 as FQGNSA. The CDR3 contains 15 residues. V was clipped by 1 base and J by 10 bases; unmatched bases: 10. The CDR3 nucleotides read TGTGCCAGCAGCTTAGGTGGGCGGACAGGGGCGATCCAGTACTTC. This codes for CASSLGGRTGAIQYF.

This rearrangement joins TRBV5-4 to TRBJ2-3; 9 nucleotides match TRBD1. The junction had 5 bases not matched to a gene; V was cut back by 4 bases and J by 2 bases. The CDR3 totals 15 residues. Germline CDR1 SGHNT, CDR2 YYREEE (reference sequence). The CDR3 reads CASSTGQGYTDTQYF. The CDR3 nucleotides read TGTGCCAGCAGCACCGGACAGGGGTACACAGATACGCAGTATTTT.

The V call is TRBV2, the J call TRBJ1-1; D ambiguous. V gave up 6 bases and J gave up 0 bases, with 14 bases separating them. CDR1 is SNHLY and CDR2 is FYNNEI in the germline V gene. The CDR3 extends over 15 amino acids. CDR3 region: CASRREGIMNTEAFF. DNA for the CDR3: TGTGCCAGCAGGCGTGAGGGTATAATGAACACTGAAGCTTTCTTT.

The V gene is TRBV12-5, the J gene TRBJ1-2; D perhaps matches TRBD1 (6 bases). Looked up from germline, CDR1 is LGHNT and CDR2 is FRNRAP. The CDR3 contains 12 residues. The V gene lost 7 bases and the J gene lost 13 bases, with 19 bases spanning the gap. As DNA, the CDR3 is TGTGCTAGTGCCCCCCCGGGGGGGCGTTGCACCTTC. Translated: CASAPPGGRCTF.

This clone was observed a handful of times. This same CDR3 is encoded by further DNA sequences in the sample. The V and J genes are TRBV19 and TRBJ2-5; 7 positions agree with TRBD2. The CDR3 runs 14 residues. Germline V gives CDR1 LNHDA, CDR2 SQIVND (reference sequence). J was trimmed by 2 bases and V by 6 bases; bases with no gene match: 6. This CDR3 reads CASSRLAEQETQYF. Written as DNA, the CDR3 is TGTGCCAGTAGCAGACTAGCAGAACAAGAGACCCAGTACTTC.

The V and J genes are TRBV2 and TRBJ2-1; TRBD2 matches 12 bases. Germline V gives CDR1 SNHLY, CDR2 FYNNEI. There are 15 residues in the CDR3. The V gene end was trimmed by 9 bases and the J gene end by 5 bases; junction bases not matched to a gene: 8. The CDR3 DNA is TGTGCCAGTGTGAAACTAGCGGGAGGTGACAATGAGCAGTTCTTC. This codes for CASVKLAGGDNEQFF. Based on the CDR3 plus reference TRBV2 and TRBJ2-1, the full variable domain is EPEVTQTPSHQVTQMGQEVILRCVPISNHLYFYWYRQILGQKVEFLVSFYNNEISEKSEIFDDQFSVERPDGSNFTLKIRSTKLEDSAMYFCASVKLAGGDNEQFFGPGTRLTVL.

The chain has TRBV5-4 and TRBJ1-2, with 8 nucleotides matching TRBD1. The CDR3 has 13 residues. The V segment lost 4 bases and the J segment 5 bases; nucleotides outside the gene matches: 4. CDR1 and CDR2 (germline): SGHNT, YYREEE (reference sequence). CDR3 in amino acids: CASSQGQDYGYTF. The CDR3 DNA reads as TGTGCCAGCAGCCAGGGACAGGATTATGGCTACACCTTC.

The chain couples TRBV9 to TRBJ2-1, with 8 bases matching TRBD1. Germline values: CDR1 SGDLS, CDR2 YYNGEE. V lost 8 bases, J lost 0 bases, and 7 bases stayed unmatched. This CDR3 spans 15 amino acids. CDR3 in DNA: TGTGCCAGTTCTACAGGGGGTAGCTCCTACAATGAGCAGTTCTTC. The encoded protein is CASSTGGSSYNEQFF.

The chain has TRBV7-9 and TRBJ2-1; D is possibly TRBD2 (6 bases). V lost 5 bases, J lost 2 bases, and 13 bases lay in between. Germline loops: CDR1 SEHNR, CDR2 FQNEAQ (reference sequence). CDR3 length: 15 residues. The CDR3 here is CASSPREKAYNEQFF. The CDR3 nucleotides read TGTGCCAGCAGCCCTCGGGAGAAAGCCTACAATGAGCAGTTCTTC.

V and J are TRBV4-2 and TRBJ2-7; 7 bases line up with TRBD2. This CDR3 has 16 amino acids. Germline V gene lookup returns CDR1 LGHNA and CDR2 YNFKEQ. V was pared by 0 bases and J by 3 bases, with 8 bases of the junction left unmatched. The CDR3 sequence is CASSQDLTSAGYEQYF. For the CDR3, the DNA is TGTGCCAGCAGCCAAGATTTAACTAGCGCCGGCTACGAGCAGTACTTC.

The rearrangement uses TRBV18 and TRBJ1-4, with D possibly being TRBD1 (5 bases). V lost 0 bases to trimming and J lost 8 bases, with 19 bases between them. Germline V gene data show CDR1 as KGHSH and CDR2 as LQKENI. The CDR3 extends over 17 amino acids. The CDR3 DNA follows: TGTGCCAGCTCACCACCGAGCACGGGGGGTGCGATGGAAAAACTGTTTTTT. It yields the protein CASSPPSTGGAMEKLFF.